The 15 T cell receptor beta chains presented below share a single source sample, sequenced in a study of Graves' ophthalmopathy and Graves' hyperthyroidism. Amplification from RNA transcripts yielded the TCR beta CDR3 regions. HTBI primers were used in a first-round RT-PCR, which preceded a second-round multiplex PCR. TCRdb fed the multiplex PCR reads into MiXCR, producing one record per CDR3 protein. This table has roughly 300,000 distinct CDR3 sequences, 17% appearing once. The sequenced sample was peripheral blood. The receptor source for this set is an adult man with Graves' ophthalmopathy.

This clonotype was counted at least ten times. The chain joins TRBV30 to TRBJ1-6; D is uncertain. Germline CDR1 GTSNPN, CDR2 SVGIG (reference sequence). The V gene lost 3 bases and the J gene lost 7 bases, with 16 bases spanning the gap. The CDR3 sequence is 15 residues long. CDR3 sequence: CAWRRTGIWNSPLHF. The CDR3 bases are TGTGCCTGGAGAAGAACGGGTATATGGAATTCACCCCTCCACTTT.

The table lists this clonotype with many counts. J is TRBJ1-1 and V is TRBV10-2, with a possible D match to TRBD1 (6 bases). Germline V gene data show CDR1 as WSHSY and CDR2 as SAAADI. With 0 bases removed from V and 0 bases from J, the gap between germline ends came to 23 bases. This CDR3 is 20 amino acids long. CDR3 protein: CASSESLTGRTDTLNTEAFF. CDR3 bases: TGCGCCAGCAGTGAGTCCCTAACCGGGAGGACAGATACCCTGAACACTGAAGCTTTCTTT.

This clonotype was counted between two and nine times. The V and J genes are TRBV18 and TRBJ1-1; 7 bases are a match to TRBD1. Germline CDR1 is KGHSH and CDR2 is LQKENI. The CDR3 runs to 16 residues. Trimming at V came to 2 bases and at J to 4 bases, leaving 10 bases not matched to a gene. DNA of the CDR3: TGTGCCAGCTCACCAGGGACAGCGTCTATCGGCACTGAAGCTTTCTTT. Encoded protein: CASSPGTASIGTEAFF.

This clonotype has ten or more counts. This chain joins TRBV12-3 or TRBV12-4 and TRBJ2-1; D uncertain. This CDR3 comprises 14 residues. V lost 2 bases, J lost 2 bases, and 7 bases lay in between. The CDR3 DNA follows: TGTGCCAGCAGTTTAAGGCTAGCCTACAATGAGCAGTTCTTC. Translated: CASSLRLAYNEQFF.

At least ten counts were recorded for this clonotype. The chain uses TRBV28 and TRBJ2-2; D unresolved. Per the germline V gene, CDR1 is MDHEN and CDR2 is SYDVKM. The CDR3 sequence is 13 residues long. The germline V and J ends were trimmed by 7 bases and 8 bases, with 14 bases remaining between them. The CDR3 bases are TGTGCCAGCACTCTGGCACCCCCAGGGGAGCTGTTTTTT. Its protein product is CASTLAPPGELFF.

This clonotype was seen a few times. A junction end diverges from the germline sequence, so it may reflect a read error. The J gene is TRBJ1-2, the V gene TRBV11-2; a weak D match, TRBD1 (5 bases). This CDR3 is 17 amino acids long. The germline CDR1 and CDR2 sequences are SGHAT and FQNNGV. This CDR3 reads CASSFRGVCYRNYGYIF. The DNA of the CDR3 is TGTGCCAGCAGCTTTCGGGGGGTCTGCTACCGTAACTATGGCTACATCTTC.

This clonotype was recorded at least ten times. For the CDR3, the DNA is TGTGCCAGCTCACCGCCCGGACTGGATCCCCAGCATTTT. This encodes CASSPPGLDPQHF. V and J are TRBV18 and TRBJ1-5, with no clear D. Deletions cut 3 bases from V and 10 bases from J, with 13 bases between. The CDR3 consists of 13 residues. CDR1 is KGHSH and CDR2 is LQKENI in the germline V gene.

At least ten counts were recorded for this clonotype. The rearrangement joins TRBV12-3 or TRBV12-4 to TRBJ2-5; D is ambiguous. The CDR3 sequence is 12 residues long. V lost 3 bases and J 7 bases, leaving 9 bases between the germline ends. The DNA of the CDR3 is TGTGCCAGCAGTTTCAAGGTTGGGACCCAGTACTTC. It yields the protein CASSFKVGTQYF.

This chain joins TRBV12-3 or TRBV12-4 and TRBJ2-2, with 7 bases matching TRBD1. The CDR3 spans 15 residues. J gave up 6 bases and V 3 bases, and 7 bases lay outside the gene matches. The CDR3 region has the DNA TGTGCCAGCAGTTTCCAGGGGGTTCGGTCCGGGGAGCTGTTTTTT. Amino acids: CASSFQGVRSGELFF.

This clonotype was seen more than once but under ten times. V gene TRBV6-1 combines with J gene TRBJ2-5; D is undetermined. Germline CDR1 MNHNS, CDR2 SASEGT. V lost 8 bases to trimming and J lost 4 bases, with 14 bases between them. The CDR3 has 13 amino acids. The DNA for the CDR3 is TGTGCCAGCCAACAAGCCTTTGGAGAGACCCAGTACTTC. Translation: CASQQAFGETQYF.

In its sample, this clonotype was seen many times. This chain uses TRBV6-1 with TRBJ2-7; perhaps TRBD2 as D (5 bases). CDR1 is MNHNS and CDR2 is SASEGT in the germline V gene. The CDR3 covers 12 residues. Deletions cut 5 bases from V and 3 bases from J, with 8 bases between. In nucleotides, the CDR3 is TGTGCCAGCAGTCGCGACTACTACGAGCAGTACTTC. Residues: CASSRDYYEQYF.

This chain connects TRBV6-5 to TRBJ1-1, with no clear D. This CDR3 comprises 14 residues. Trimming pared 4 bases from V and 4 bases from J, leaving 13 bases between. In germline, CDR1 is MNHEY, CDR2 SVGAGI. The CDR3 bases are TGTGCCAGCAGTTTATCTTCCGGGATCACTGAAGCTTTCTTT. Amino acids: CASSLSSGITEAFF.

This clonotype occurred a few times. The CDR3 here is CASTSDRGARQPQHF. In DNA form, the CDR3 reads TGTGCCAGCACCTCGGACAGGGGTGCGCGTCAGCCCCAGCATTTT. The chain has TRBV12-3 or TRBV12-4 and TRBJ1-5; 9 nucleotides agree with TRBD1. This CDR3 has 15 amino acids. Trimming at V came to 7 bases and at J to 6 bases, leaving 10 bases not matched to a gene.

Many counts were recorded for this clonotype. V gene TRBV5-1 combines with J gene TRBJ2-7; 8 positions agree with TRBD1. Trimming took 2 bases from V and 7 from J; bases not matched to a gene: 2. CDR1 is SGHRS and CDR2 is YFSETQ in the germline V gene. The CDR3 runs 12 residues. Here the CDR3 reads CASSLQGVEQYF. In DNA, the CDR3 is TGCGCCAGCAGCTTACAGGGGGTTGAGCAGTACTTC.

The J gene is TRBJ2-5, the V gene TRBV11-2; weak D call: TRBD1 (6 bases). V lost 5 bases to trimming and J lost 5 bases, with 15 bases between them. In germline, CDR1 is SGHAT, CDR2 FQNNGV. The CDR3 contains 14 residues. CDR3 sequence (DNA): TGTGCCAGCAGCAAACAACAGGGCGCGGAGACCCAGTACTTC. It translates to CASSKQQGAETQYF.